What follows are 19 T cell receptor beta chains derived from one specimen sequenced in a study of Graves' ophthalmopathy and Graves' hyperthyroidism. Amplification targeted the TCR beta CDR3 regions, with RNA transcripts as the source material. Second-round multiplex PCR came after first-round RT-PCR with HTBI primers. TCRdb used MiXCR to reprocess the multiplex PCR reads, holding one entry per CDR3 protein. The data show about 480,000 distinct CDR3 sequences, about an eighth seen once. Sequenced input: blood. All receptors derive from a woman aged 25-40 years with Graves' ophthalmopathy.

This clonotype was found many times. CDR3 bases: TGTGCCAGCAGCGCAGCATGGGACAGCACCTACGAGCAGTACTTC. Protein: CASSAAWDSTYEQYF. The V and J genes are TRBV9 and TRBJ2-7, with 7 positions matching TRBD1. CDR1 is SGDLS, CDR2 YYNGEE, per germline. This CDR3 has 15 amino acids. The J segment lost 2 bases and the V segment lost 3 bases, leaving 8 bases of the junction unmatched.

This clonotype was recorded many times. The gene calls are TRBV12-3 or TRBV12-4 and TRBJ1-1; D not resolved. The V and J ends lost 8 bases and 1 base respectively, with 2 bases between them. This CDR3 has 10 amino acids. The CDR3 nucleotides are TGTGCCAGCCAGAACACTGAAGCTTTCTTT. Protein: CASQNTEAFF.

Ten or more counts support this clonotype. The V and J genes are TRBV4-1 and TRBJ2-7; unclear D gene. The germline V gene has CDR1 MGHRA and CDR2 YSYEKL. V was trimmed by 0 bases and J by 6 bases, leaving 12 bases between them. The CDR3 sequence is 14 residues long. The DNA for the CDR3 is TGCGCCAGCAGCCAAGATCACGGGTGGGGCGAGCAGTACTTC. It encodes CASSQDHGWGEQYF.

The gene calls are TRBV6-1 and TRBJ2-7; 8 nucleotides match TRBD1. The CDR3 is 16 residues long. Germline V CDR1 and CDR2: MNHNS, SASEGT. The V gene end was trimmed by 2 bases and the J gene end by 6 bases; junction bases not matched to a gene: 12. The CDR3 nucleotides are TGTGCCAGCAGTGAATATCTTGCAGGACAGGGTGGCGAGCAGTACTTC. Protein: CASSEYLAGQGGEQYF.

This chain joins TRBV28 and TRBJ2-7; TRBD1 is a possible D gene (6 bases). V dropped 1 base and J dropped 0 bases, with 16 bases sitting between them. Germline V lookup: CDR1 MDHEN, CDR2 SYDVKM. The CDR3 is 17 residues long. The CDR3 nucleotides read TGTGCCAGCAGTTTATCCCCGGACAGATTCTTCTCCTACGAGCAGTACGTC. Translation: CASSLSPDRFFSYEQYV.

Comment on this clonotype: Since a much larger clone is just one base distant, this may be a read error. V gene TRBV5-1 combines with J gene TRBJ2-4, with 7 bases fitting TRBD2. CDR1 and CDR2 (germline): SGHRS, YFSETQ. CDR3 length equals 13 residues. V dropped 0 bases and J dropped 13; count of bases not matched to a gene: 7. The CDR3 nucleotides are TGCGCCAGCAGCTTGGGGCAGCGGGGCATGCAGTACTTC. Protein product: CASSLGQRGMQYF.

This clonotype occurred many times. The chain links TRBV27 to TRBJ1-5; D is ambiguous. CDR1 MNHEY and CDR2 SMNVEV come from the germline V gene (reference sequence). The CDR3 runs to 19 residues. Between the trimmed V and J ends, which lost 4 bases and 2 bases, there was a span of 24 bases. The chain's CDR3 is CASSSQPGGVEVGNQPQHF. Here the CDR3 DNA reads TGTGCCAGCAGTTCACAGCCAGGAGGTGTGGAGGTAGGCAATCAGCCCCAGCATTTT.

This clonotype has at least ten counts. CDR3 protein: CASSQDEGGSYEQYF. In DNA form, the CDR3 reads TGCGCCAGCAGCCAAGACGAAGGGGGTTCCTACGAGCAGTACTTC. V and J are TRBV4-1 and TRBJ2-7; weak D call: TRBD1 (6 bases). Germline-derived CDR1 and CDR2 are MGHRA and YSYEKL. The CDR3 runs 15 residues. The V end lost 0 bases, the J end lost 1 base, and 10 bases lay between the germline ends.

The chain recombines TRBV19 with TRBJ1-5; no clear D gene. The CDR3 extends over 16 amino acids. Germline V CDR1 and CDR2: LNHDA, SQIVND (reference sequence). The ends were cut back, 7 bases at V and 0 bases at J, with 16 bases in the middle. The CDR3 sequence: CASTRVGMGSNQPQHF. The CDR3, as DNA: TGTGCCAGTACCCGAGTCGGGATGGGTAGCAATCAGCCCCAGCATTTT.

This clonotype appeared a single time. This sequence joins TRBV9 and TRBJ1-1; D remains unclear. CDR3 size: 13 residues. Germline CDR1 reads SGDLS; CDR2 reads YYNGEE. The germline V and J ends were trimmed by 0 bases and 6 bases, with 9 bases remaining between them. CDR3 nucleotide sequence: TGTGCCAGCAGCGTAGAAGTGGGCGCTGAAGCTTTCTTT. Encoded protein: CASSVEVGAEAFF.

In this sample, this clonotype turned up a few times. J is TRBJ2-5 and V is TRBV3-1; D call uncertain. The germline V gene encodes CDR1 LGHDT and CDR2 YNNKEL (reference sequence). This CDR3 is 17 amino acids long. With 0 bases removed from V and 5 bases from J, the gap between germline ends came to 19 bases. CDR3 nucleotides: TGTGCCAGCAGCCAAGAGAGTCCGGTTCTCCCGAGGGAGACCCAGTACTTC. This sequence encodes CASSQESPVLPRETQYF.

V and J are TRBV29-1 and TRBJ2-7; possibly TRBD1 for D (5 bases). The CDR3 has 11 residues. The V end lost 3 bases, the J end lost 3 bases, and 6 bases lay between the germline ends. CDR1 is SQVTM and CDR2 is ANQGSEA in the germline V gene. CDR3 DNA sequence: TGCAGCGTTGACAGGGTCTACGAGCAGTACTTC. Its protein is CSVDRVYEQYF.

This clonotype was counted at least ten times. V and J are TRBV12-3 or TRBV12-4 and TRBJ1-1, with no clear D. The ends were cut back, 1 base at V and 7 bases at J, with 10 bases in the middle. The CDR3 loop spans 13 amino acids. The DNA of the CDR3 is TGTGCCAGCAGTTTAGGAGTATTTCTTGAAGCTTTCTTT. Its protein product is CASSLGVFLEAFF.

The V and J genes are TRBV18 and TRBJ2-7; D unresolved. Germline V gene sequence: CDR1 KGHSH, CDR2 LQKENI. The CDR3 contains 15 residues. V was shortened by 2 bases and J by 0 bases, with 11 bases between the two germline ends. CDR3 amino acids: CASSPEAVGSYEQYF. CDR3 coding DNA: TGTGCCAGCTCACCAGAGGCTGTGGGCTCCTACGAGCAGTACTTC.

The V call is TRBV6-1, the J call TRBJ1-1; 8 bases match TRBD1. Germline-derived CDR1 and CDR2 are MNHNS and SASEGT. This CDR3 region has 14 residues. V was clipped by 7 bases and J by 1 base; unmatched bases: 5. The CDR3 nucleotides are TGTGCCAGCACGACAGGGGCCGGGAACACTGAAGCTTTCTTT. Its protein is CASTTGAGNTEAFF.

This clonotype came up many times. CDR3 sequence: CASSLDRGRSYNEQFF. CDR3 coding DNA: TGTGCCAGCAGCTTAGACCGGGGCCGTTCCTACAATGAGCAGTTCTTC. The chain employs TRBV7-2 and TRBJ2-1; TRBD1 or TRBD2 may be the D gene (5 bases each). Trimming pared 1 base from V and 1 base from J, leaving 11 bases between. The CDR3 runs 16 residues. Germline CDR1 SGHTA, CDR2 FQGNSA.

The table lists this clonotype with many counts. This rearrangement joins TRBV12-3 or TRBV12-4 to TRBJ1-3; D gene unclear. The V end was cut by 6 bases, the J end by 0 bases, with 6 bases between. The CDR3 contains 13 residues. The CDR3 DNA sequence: TGTGCCAGCAGGAAAGACTCTGGAAACACCATATATTTT. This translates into CASRKDSGNTIYF.

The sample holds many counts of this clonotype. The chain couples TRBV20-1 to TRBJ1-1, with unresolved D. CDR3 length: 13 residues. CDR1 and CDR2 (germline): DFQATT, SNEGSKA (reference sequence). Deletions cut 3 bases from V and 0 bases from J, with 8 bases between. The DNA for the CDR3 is TGCAGTGCTAGTCCCCAGCTGAACACTGAAGCTTTCTTT. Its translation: CSASPQLNTEAFF.

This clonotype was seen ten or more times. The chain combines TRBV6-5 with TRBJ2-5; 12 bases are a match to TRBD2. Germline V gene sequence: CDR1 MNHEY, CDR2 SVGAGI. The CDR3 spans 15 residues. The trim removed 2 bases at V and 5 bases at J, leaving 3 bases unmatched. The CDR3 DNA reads TGTGCCAGCAGTTACACTAGCGGGGGGCCGGAGACCCAGTACTTC. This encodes CASSYTSGGPETQYF.